This note documents a single T cell receptor (beta chain) sequence. Its matching antigen is unknown. The PCR made use of 60 Vbeta and 13 Jbeta primers. The protocol was immunoSEQ multiplex PCR, while the TCRdb copy is restricted to in-frame clones and leaves out a portion. Of some 150,000 clones listed, about 80% are singletons. The data were obtained in a study of cytomegalovirus exposure and HLA in healthy donors. Whole-study context: From HLA-typed donors, an early data release held about 85 million unique TCRs. General study results and limits: Several of the most significant clusters were apparently associated with common viral pathogens in a later analysis.

Trimming took off 5 bases at V and 2 bases at J, with 10 bases between the two ends. Germline-derived CDR1 and CDR2 are SGHTA and FQGNSA. The CDR3 has 13 amino acids. The sequence was collected from a man under 40 in good health and CMV-seropositive. The J gene is TRBJ2-7, the V gene TRBV7-2; a weak D match, TRBD1 (5 bases). Sequencing was performed on PBMCs. CDR3 sequence: CASSRQNAYEQYF. DNA of the CDR3: TGTGCCAGCAGCCGACAGAATGCCTACGAGCAGTACTTC.